The sequence of this T cell receptor beta chain was determined in a study of OX40 agonist ivuxolimab in advanced cancers. With regard to the full study: Ivuxolimab, which targeted the costimulatory receptor OX40 (CD134), was an agonistic, fully human IgG2 monoclonal antibody. The monotherapy dose-escalation portion (N ≈ 55 patients) of the phase I ivuxolimab trial is reported in the paper. The point of sequencing TCRbeta in the periphery was to test whether ivuxolimab changed TCR sequence diversity and drove clonal T-cell expansion. Partial responses occurred in three dose-escalation patients, of whom one had hepatocellular carcinoma and two had cutaneous melanoma. Intravenous ivuxolimab was administered to patients every 2 weeks at six dose levels: 0.01, 0.1, 0.3, 1.5, 3 and 10 mg/kg. Prior anti-PD-1, anti-PD-L1 or anti-CTLA-4 therapy was permitted, and 40% of dose-escalation patients had received checkpoint inhibitors. Of the approximately 50 dose-escalation patients, hepatocellular carcinoma was present in roughly 19, melanoma in some 15, renal cell carcinoma in 9 and head and neck cancer in 9. In the dose-escalation cohort, 70% to 90% of patients were male, and the mean age was 60 years with a range of roughly 23 to 79.

A single count supports this clone. Its antigen is currently not known. No much larger clone exists at a distance of one base, and base qualities are not known. CDR1 and CDR2, looked up from the germline V gene (reference sequence), are SEHNR and FQNEAQ. The CDR3 has 17 amino acids, counting the end cysteine and phenylalanine. Just CDR3 DNA is preserved here, 51 bases in frame from base 1. Deletion took 2 bases off V and 1 base off J, with a span of 14 bases between the germline ends. Patients with a history of autoimmune disease or receiving systemic immunosuppression were excluded from the trial. Peripheral blood for TCR sequencing was drawn from every dose cohort at baseline, at cycle 4 day 1 and at cycle 7 day 1. Samples were obtained from an open-label, multicenter, first-in-human phase I dose-escalation trial of ivuxolimab. The trial enrolled adults with locally advanced or metastatic head and neck squamous cell, hepatocellular, melanoma or renal cell carcinoma. Before TCR sequencing, CD4+ T cells and CD8+ T cells were sorted from peripheral blood as separate populations.

To sequence the TCRbeta CDR3 region, genomic DNA was isolated from the sorted cells. TCRbeta CDR3 regions were sequenced using the immunoSEQ Assay. The immuneACCESS repertoire file appears here via TCRdb, limited to in-frame rearrangements. These files lack a portion of the clones; in checked studies, under half of the deficit traces to unresolved V genes, and the cause of the others is not known. The sample table shows approximately 35,000 clones, and 70% to 85% are seen once. The top ten clonotypes cover 15% to 20% of the sample. Broad study findings and their caveats: In the 0.1-3.0 mg/kg groups, partial responders had among the lowest normalized peripheral clonal expansion, particularly in CD8+ T cells. Low levels of normalized T-cell clonal expansion were also shown by some nonresponding patients. At doses from 0.1 to 3.0 mg/kg, clonal expansion was seen in both CD4+ and CD8+ blood T cells between baseline and week 6. After ivuxolimab, expanded clones were on average more numerous among CD8+ T cells than among CD4+ T cells. Which antigens the clonally expanded peripheral T cells were specific for was not determined.

The material was CD4+ or CD8+ T cells sorted from blood, obtained in a trial of the OX40 agonist ivuxolimab. The chain is made from TRBV7-9 and TRBJ1-4, with no confidently assigned D gene. The receptor's source is an adult with an advanced solid tumor such as melanoma, head and neck, liver or kidney cancer. In nucleotides, the sequence is TGTGCCAGCAGCTTATTCCCCGAACACCGAACTAATGAAAAACTGTTTTTT. Protein translation: CASSLFPEHRTNEKLFF.